This record covers a single T cell receptor (beta chain). In the authors' methods: Reference gene primers were amplified, and this amplification served to estimate nucleated cell counts. Sequenced by immunoSEQ multiplex PCR; TCRdb stores in-frame clones only, minus some. The DNA was the basis for D and trimming; V, J and clone size are from that table. The profile shows about 240,000 clones, 75% to 90% of them singletons. The data were obtained in a study of blood T cell repertoires in COVID-19. The overall study: Some COVID-19 samples were acute and others convalescent; all came from the United States, Italy and Spain. Sources were T cells, B-cell-depleted T cells, or PBMCs; the material itself was cDNA or gDNA.

The germline V gene encodes CDR1 KGHDR and CDR2 SFDVKD. The CDR3 covers 14 residues. The V end lost 0 bases, the J end lost 10 bases, and 11 bases lay between the germline ends. The TCR sequence derives from a man in his 60s who had recovered from COVID-19. The chain combines TRBV24-1 with TRBJ1-4; TRBD1 might be the D (5 bases). The sample comprised peripheral blood. As DNA, the CDR3 is TGTGCCACCAGTGATTTGCTCGGGGGGGGAAAACTGTTTTTT. Translating it yields CATSDLLGGGKLFF.